These T cell receptor beta chains were read from a single sample in a study of OX40 agonist ivuxolimab in advanced cancers. The protocol was immunoSEQ multiplex PCR, while the TCRdb copy is restricted to in-frame clones and leaves out a portion. The data show around 60,000 clones, around 90% seen once. Here the sequenced sample was CD4+ or CD8+ T cells sorted from blood, taken in a trial of the OX40 agonist ivuxolimab. The receptors were gathered from an adult with an advanced solid tumor such as melanoma, head and neck, liver or kidney cancer. Each CDR3 is given with its conserved first and last residue. A D gene is named only where the DNA matches it firmly. Not every row has a clone size; where given, it reads once, few, many or a size class.

J: TRBJ2-3
length: 12
D: TRBD2
V: TRBV19
size: NA
DNA: TGTGCTGTACGGGAGGGCACAGATACGCAGTATTTT
CDR3: CAVREGTDTQYF

J: TRBJ2-7
length: 15
D: NA
V: TRBV7-9
size: NA
DNA: TGTGCCAGCAGCTTAGGGCGAGGGGGATCCTACGAGCAGTACTTC
CDR3: CASSLGRGGSYEQYF

J: TRBJ2-3
length: 14
D: NA
V: TRBV7-6
size: NA
DNA: TGTGCCAGCAGCCTTCTCGTCCCACCAGATACGCAGTATTTT
CDR3: CASSLLVPPDTQYF

J: TRBJ1-2
length: 14
D: NA
V: TRBV19
size: NA
DNA: TGTGTCAGTAGCCAGGGACACTTCAACTATGGCTACACCTTC
CDR3: CVSSQGHFNYGYTF

J: TRBJ2-7
length: 11
D: NA
V: TRBV6-1
size: NA
DNA: TGTGCCAGCGGCAGCCCCTACGAGCAGTACTTC
CDR3: CASGSPYEQYF

J: TRBJ2-1
length: 17
D: TRBD2
V: TRBV25-1
size: NA
DNA: TGTGCCAGCAGTGAATCGGGGCGGGAGCTCTCCTACAATGAGCAGTTCTTC
CDR3: CASSESGRELSYNEQFF

J: TRBJ2-2
length: 14
D: NA
V: TRBV9
size: NA
DNA: TGTGCCAGCTCCAAGACGGGAGTCGCCGGGGAGCTGTTTTTT
CDR3: CASSKTGVAGELFF

J: TRBJ2-1
length: 16
D: TRBD2
V: TRBV27
size: NA
DNA: TGTGCCAGCACCTTGTTGGGGACTAGCGTACACAATGAGCAGTTCTTC
CDR3: CASTLLGTSVHNEQFF

J: TRBJ2-3
length: 14
D: TRBD2
V: TRBV4-1
size: NA
DNA: TGCGCCAGCAAAGGCGGGAGGGGCACAGATACGCAGTATTTT
CDR3: CASKGGRGTDTQYF

J: TRBJ1-2
length: 15
D: TRBD1
V: TRBV9
size: NA
DNA: TGTGCCAGCAGCGCTTCCAGGGGGGAAGGGTATGGCTACACCTTC
CDR3: CASSASRGEGYGYTF

J: TRBJ2-1
length: 14
D: NA
V: TRBV28
size: NA
DNA: TGTGCCAGCAGTTTCGGACTGATATACAATGAGCAGTTCTTC
CDR3: CASSFGLIYNEQFF

J: TRBJ2-7
length: 17
D: TRBD2
V: TRBV11-2
size: NA
DNA: TGTGCCAGCAGCTTAGAGGGGGGGACTAGCGGGAGGTACGAGCAGTACTTC
CDR3: CASSLEGGTSGRYEQYF

J: TRBJ2-2
length: 17
D: NA
V: TRBV5-1
size: once
DNA: TGCGCCAGCAGCTTTTCTGACGCGGGATCCCTCACCGGGGAGCTGTTTTTT
CDR3: CASSFSDAGSLTGELFF

J: TRBJ1-1
length: 14
D: NA
V: TRBV30
size: NA
DNA: TGTGCCTGGACCTCCACAGGGCTAAACACTGAAGCTTTCTTT
CDR3: CAWTSTGLNTEAFF

J: TRBJ2-1
length: 13
D: NA
V: TRBV9
size: NA
DNA: TGTGCCAGCAGCGTGTCCATCTTGAATGAGCAGTTCTTC
CDR3: CASSVSILNEQFF

J: TRBJ2-7
length: 15
D: NA
V: TRBV6-5
size: NA
DNA: TGTGCCAGCAGTTACAGCCAGGGGAGGGCCTACGAGCAGTACTTC
CDR3: CASSYSQGRAYEQYF

J: TRBJ2-7
length: 14
D: TRBD2
V: TRBV2
size: NA
DNA: TGTGCCAGCAGGGAGGGACTAGCGAGCAACGAGCAGTACTTC
CDR3: CASREGLASNEQYF

J: TRBJ2-3
length: 17
D: TRBD2
V: TRBV27
size: NA
DNA: TGTGCCAGCAGGGACCTAGCGGGGGGATTCATCACAGATACGCAGTATTTT
CDR3: CASRDLAGGFITDTQYF

J: TRBJ2-2
length: 15
D: TRBD1
V: TRBV9
size: NA
DNA: TGTGCCAGCAGCGAGCGGACAGGGAACACCGGGGAGCTGTTTTTT
CDR3: CASSERTGNTGELFF

J: TRBJ2-7
length: 9
D: NA
V: TRBV3-2
size: NA
DNA: TGTGCCAGCAGAGGAGAACAGTACTTC
CDR3: CASRGEQYF

J: TRBJ2-7
length: 17
D: NA
V: TRBV4-3
size: NA
DNA: TGCGCCAGCAGCCAAGAAGAGTATAGGGCCCCCGGCTACGAGCAGTACTTC
CDR3: CASSQEEYRAPGYEQYF

J: TRBJ1-1
length: 15
D: TRBD1
V: TRBV19
size: NA
DNA: TGTGCCAGTAGTATACCCGACAGGGGTCACACTGAAGCTTTCTTT
CDR3: CASSIPDRGHTEAFF

J: TRBJ2-1
length: 16
D: TRBD2
V: TRBV2
size: NA
DNA: TGTGCCAGCAGGACTAGCGGGAGTGGGTCCTACAATGAGCAGTTCTTC
CDR3: CASRTSGSGSYNEQFF

J: TRBJ2-7
length: 15
D: NA
V: TRBV9
size: NA
DNA: TGTGCCAGCAGCGTAGAGGTGGGGCCCTCCTACGAGCAGTACTTC
CDR3: CASSVEVGPSYEQYF

J: TRBJ1-2
length: 15
D: TRBD1
V: TRBV5-8
size: NA
DNA: TGTGCCAGCAGCATCGGACAGGGCAGCGTAATTGGCTACACCTTC
CDR3: CASSIGQGSVIGYTF

J: TRBJ2-1
length: 11
D: NA
V: TRBV7-9
size: many
DNA: TGTGCCAGCAGTTTCGAATATGAGCAGTTCTTC
CDR3: CASSFEYEQFF

J: TRBJ1-2
length: 15
D: NA
V: TRBV10-1
size: once
DNA: TGCGCCAGCAGTGATTCAACAGGGATGGGGGCTGGCTACACCTTC
CDR3: CASSDSTGMGAGYTF

J: TRBJ2-1
length: 15
D: NA
V: TRBV28
size: NA
DNA: TGTGCCAGCAGTCCACTGGTTAGCCCCTACAATGAGCAGTTCTTC
CDR3: CASSPLVSPYNEQFF

J: TRBJ2-1
length: 14
D: NA
V: TRBV4-3
size: NA
DNA: TGCGCCAGCAGCGAGACCGGGGCAAGCAATGAGCAGTTCTTC
CDR3: CASSETGASNEQFF

J: TRBJ1-5
length: 16
D: NA
V: TRBV19
size: NA
DNA: TGTGCCAGTAGTATGCAGGTTTGGGTATTCAATCAGCCCCAGCATTTT
CDR3: CASSMQVWVFNQPQHF

J: TRBJ1-5
length: 15
D: NA
V: TRBV10-3
size: NA
DNA: TGTGCCATCAGTGAGGGCCTTTATAGCAATCAGCCCCAGCATTTT
CDR3: CAISEGLYSNQPQHF

J: TRBJ1-5
length: 13
D: NA
V: TRBV19
size: NA
DNA: TGTGCCAGTAGTATTCGGGGGAAACAGCCCCAGCATTTT
CDR3: CASSIRGKQPQHF

J: TRBJ2-1
length: 15
D: NA
V: TRBV6-5
size: NA
DNA: TGTGCCAGCAGTTATATGACTACCTCCTACAATGAGCAGTTCTTC
CDR3: CASSYMTTSYNEQFF

J: TRBJ2-7
length: 15
D: TRBD2
V: TRBV7-8
size: NA
DNA: TGTGCCAGCAGCTCGCAGGGACTAGCGGGAGTCGAGCAGTACTTC
CDR3: CASSSQGLAGVEQYF

J: TRBJ2-3
length: 19
D: TRBD2
V: TRBV7-9
size: NA
DNA: TGTGCCAGCAGCTTTGGTAGAGGGCTAGCGGGAGACCCCACAGATACGCAGTATTTT
CDR3: CASSFGRGLAGDPTDTQYF

J: TRBJ1-2
length: 14
D: NA
V: TRBV9
size: NA
DNA: TGTGCCAGCAGCGTAGATTTAGGGAACTATGGCTACACCTTC
CDR3: CASSVDLGNYGYTF

J: TRBJ2-7
length: 14
D: NA
V: TRBV4-3
size: NA
DNA: TGCGCCAGCAGCCAAGGAGACAGGACGGACGAGCAGTACTTC
CDR3: CASSQGDRTDEQYF

J: TRBJ1-2
length: 13
D: TRBD1
V: TRBV29-1
size: NA
DNA: TGCAGCGTCAATTCGGACAGGGAGTATGGCTACACCTTC
CDR3: CSVNSDREYGYTF

J: TRBJ1-1
length: 14
D: TRBD1
V: TRBV28
size: once
DNA: TGTGCCAGCAGTATAAGGACAGGAGGAACTGAAGCTTTCTTT
CDR3: CASSIRTGGTEAFF

J: TRBJ1-2
length: 14
D: TRBD1
V: TRBV5-6
size: NA
DNA: TGTGCCAGCAGTTACCGGGACAGGGACTATGGCTACACCTTC
CDR3: CASSYRDRDYGYTF

J: TRBJ2-1
length: 12
D: NA
V: TRBV7-9
size: NA
DNA: TGTGCCAGCAGCCGGATGGAGCCAGAGCAGTTCTTC
CDR3: CASSRMEPEQFF

J: TRBJ2-2
length: 12
D: NA
V: TRBV6-5
size: NA
DNA: TGTGCCAGCAGTTACAGTGGCGGGGAGCTGTTTTTT
CDR3: CASSYSGGELFF

J: TRBJ2-3
length: 15
D: NA
V: TRBV9
size: NA
DNA: TGTGCCAGCAGCGTAGAGGGCCTAGAAACAGATACGCAGTATTTT
CDR3: CASSVEGLETDTQYF

J: TRBJ1-5
length: 14
D: NA
V: TRBV21-1
size: NA
DNA: TGTGCCGTAAAGCAGGGAAGAGTCAATCAGCCCCAGCATTTT
CDR3: CAVKQGRVNQPQHF

J: TRBJ2-5
length: 11
D: NA
V: TRBV11-1
size: NA
DNA: TGTGCCAGCAGCTTAGTAGAGACCCAGTACTTC
CDR3: CASSLVETQYF

J: TRBJ2-2
length: 13
D: NA
V: TRBV7-6
size: NA
DNA: TGTGCCAGCAGCTCAACGAACACCGGGGAGCTGTTTTTT
CDR3: CASSSTNTGELFF

J: TRBJ2-7
length: 14
D: NA
V: TRBV9
size: NA
DNA: TGTGCCAGCAGTCGGGTGGGAGAATCCTACGAGCAGTACTTC
CDR3: CASSRVGESYEQYF

J: TRBJ2-7
length: 15
D: TRBD2
V: TRBV27
size: NA
DNA: TGTGCCAGCAGTCTAGGGGTAGCGGGAATCTACGAGCAGTACTTC
CDR3: CASSLGVAGIYEQYF

J: TRBJ2-7
length: 15
D: TRBD2
V: TRBV6-4
size: NA
DNA: TGTGCCAGCAGTGACGGGGAGCGGGAGGGCTACGAGCAGTACTTC
CDR3: CASSDGEREGYEQYF

J: TRBJ1-1
length: 13
D: NA
V: TRBV10-2
size: NA
DNA: TGCGCCAGCAGCCAAATAAGGGTTCCCGAAGCTTTCTTT
CDR3: CASSQIRVPEAFF

J: TRBJ2-1
length: 16
D: TRBD2
V: TRBV6-1
size: NA
DNA: TGTGCCAGCAGTGAAGCCCGCGGGAGGGCCTTCGATGAGCAGTTCTTC
CDR3: CASSEARGRAFDEQFF